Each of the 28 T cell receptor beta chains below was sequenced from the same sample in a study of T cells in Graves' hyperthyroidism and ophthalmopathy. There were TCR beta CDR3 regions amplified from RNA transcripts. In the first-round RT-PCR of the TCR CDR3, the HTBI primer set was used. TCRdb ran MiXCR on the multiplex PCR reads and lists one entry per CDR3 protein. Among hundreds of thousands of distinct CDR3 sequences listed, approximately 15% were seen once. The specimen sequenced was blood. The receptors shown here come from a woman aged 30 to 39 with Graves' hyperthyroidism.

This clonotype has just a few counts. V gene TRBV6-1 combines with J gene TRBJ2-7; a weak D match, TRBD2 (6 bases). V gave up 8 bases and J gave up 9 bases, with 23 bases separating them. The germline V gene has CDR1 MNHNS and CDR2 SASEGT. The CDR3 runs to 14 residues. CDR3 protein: CASERVRGNFVQYF. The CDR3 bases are TGTGCCAGCGAAAGAGTCCGGGGGAATTTTGTGCAGTACTTC.

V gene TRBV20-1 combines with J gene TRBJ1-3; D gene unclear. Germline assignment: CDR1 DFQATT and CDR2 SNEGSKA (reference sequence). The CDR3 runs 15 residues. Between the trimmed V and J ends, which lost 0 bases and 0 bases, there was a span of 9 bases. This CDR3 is CSAREAKGSGNTIYF. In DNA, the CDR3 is TGCAGTGCTAGAGAGGCAAAAGGCTCTGGAAACACCATATATTTT.

CDR3 DNA sequence: TGTGTTGGACGCCAGGGGCTCTACGAGCAGTACTTC. Protein product: CVGRQGLYEQYF. V gene TRBV14 combines with J gene TRBJ2-7; D possibly corresponds to TRBD1 (6 bases). The CDR3 is 12 residues long. CDR1 is SGHDN, CDR2 FVKESK, per germline.

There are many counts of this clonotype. The CDR3 bases are TGTGCCATCAGGAACATTAACTATGGCTACACCTTC. This codes for CAIRNINYGYTF. The rearrangement links TRBV10-3 to TRBJ1-2; D is unclear. V was trimmed by 6 bases and J by 1 base, leaving 6 bases between them. CDR1 is ENHRY and CDR2 is SYGVKD in the germline V gene. The CDR3 consists of 12 residues.

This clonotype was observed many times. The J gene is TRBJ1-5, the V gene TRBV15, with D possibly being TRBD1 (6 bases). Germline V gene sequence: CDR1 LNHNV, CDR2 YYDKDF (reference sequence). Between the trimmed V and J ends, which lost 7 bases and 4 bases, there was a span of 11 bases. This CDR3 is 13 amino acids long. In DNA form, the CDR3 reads TGTGCCACCACAGGGGAGCGTAATCAGCCCCAGCATTTT. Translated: CATTGERNQPQHF.

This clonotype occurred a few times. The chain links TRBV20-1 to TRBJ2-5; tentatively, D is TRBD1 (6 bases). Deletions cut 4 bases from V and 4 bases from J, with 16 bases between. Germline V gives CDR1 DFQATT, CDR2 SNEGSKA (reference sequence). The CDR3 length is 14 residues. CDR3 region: CSAIRQDGGETQYF. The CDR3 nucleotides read TGCAGTGCTATTAGACAGGACGGAGGAGAGACCCAGTACTTC.

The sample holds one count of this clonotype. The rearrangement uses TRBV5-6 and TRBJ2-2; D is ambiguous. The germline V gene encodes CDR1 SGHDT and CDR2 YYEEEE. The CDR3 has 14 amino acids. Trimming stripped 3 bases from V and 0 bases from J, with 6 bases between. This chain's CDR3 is CASSWMTNTGELFF. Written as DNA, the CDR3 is TGTGCCAGCAGCTGGATGACGAACACCGGGGAGCTGTTTTTT.

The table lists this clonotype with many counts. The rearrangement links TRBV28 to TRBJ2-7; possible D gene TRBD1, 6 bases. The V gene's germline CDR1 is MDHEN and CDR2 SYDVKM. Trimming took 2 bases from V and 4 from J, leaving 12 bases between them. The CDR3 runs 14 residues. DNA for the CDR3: TGTGCCAGCAGTTTAAAACCAGGGGTATACGAGCAGTACTTC. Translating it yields CASSLKPGVYEQYF. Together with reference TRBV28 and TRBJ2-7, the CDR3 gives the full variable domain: DVKVTQSSRYLVKRTGEKVFLECVQDMDHENMFWYRQDPGLGLRLIYFSYDVKMKEKGDIPEGYSVSREKKERFSLILESASTNQTSMYLCASSLKPGVYEQYFGPGTRLTVT.

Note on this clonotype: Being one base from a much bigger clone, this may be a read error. CDR3 protein: CAGSPGTPNEQFF. In DNA, the CDR3 is TGTGCCGGCAGCCCCGGGACTCCCAATGAGCAGTTCTTC. The rearrangement links TRBV11-2 to TRBJ2-1, with a possible D match to TRBD2 (6 bases). The CDR3 is 13 amino acids. From germline, CDR1 is SGHAT and CDR2 FQNNGV.

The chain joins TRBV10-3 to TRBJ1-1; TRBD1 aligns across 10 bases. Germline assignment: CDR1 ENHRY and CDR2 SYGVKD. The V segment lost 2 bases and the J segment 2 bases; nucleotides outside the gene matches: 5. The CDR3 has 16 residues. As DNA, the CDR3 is TGTGCCATCAGTGAGGCCCGGGACAGGGGTAACACTGAAGCTTTCTTT. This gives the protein CAISEARDRGNTEAFF.

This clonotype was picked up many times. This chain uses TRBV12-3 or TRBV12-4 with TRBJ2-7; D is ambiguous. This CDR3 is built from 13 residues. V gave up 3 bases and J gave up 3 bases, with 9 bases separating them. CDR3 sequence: CASSFRWNYEQYF. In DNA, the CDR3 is TGTGCCAGCAGTTTTCGGTGGAACTACGAGCAGTACTTC.

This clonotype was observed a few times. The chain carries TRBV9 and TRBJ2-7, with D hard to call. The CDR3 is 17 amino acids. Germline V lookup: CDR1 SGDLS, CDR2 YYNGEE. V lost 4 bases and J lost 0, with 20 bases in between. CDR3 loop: CASSLGAQFPNSYEQYF. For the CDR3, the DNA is TGTGCCAGCAGCCTAGGAGCTCAGTTCCCAAACTCCTACGAGCAGTACTTC.

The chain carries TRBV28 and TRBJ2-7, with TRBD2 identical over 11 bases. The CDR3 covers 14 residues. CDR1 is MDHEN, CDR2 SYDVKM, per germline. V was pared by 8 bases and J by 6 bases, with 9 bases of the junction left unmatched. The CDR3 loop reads CASRNSGRAGEQYF. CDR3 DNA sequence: TGTGCCAGCCGGAATAGCGGGAGGGCGGGCGAGCAGTACTTC.

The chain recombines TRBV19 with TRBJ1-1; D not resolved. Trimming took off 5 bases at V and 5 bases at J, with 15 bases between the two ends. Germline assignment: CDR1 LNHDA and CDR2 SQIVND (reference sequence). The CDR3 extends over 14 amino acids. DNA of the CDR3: TGTGCCAGTAGTGTCCGCGGTAGAGGGACTGAAGCTTTCTTT. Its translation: CASSVRGRGTEAFF.

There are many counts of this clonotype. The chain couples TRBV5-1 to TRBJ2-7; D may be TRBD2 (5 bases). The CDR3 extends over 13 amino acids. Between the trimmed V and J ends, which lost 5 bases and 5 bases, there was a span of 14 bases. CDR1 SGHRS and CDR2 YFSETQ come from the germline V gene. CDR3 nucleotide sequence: TGCGCCAGCAGGCTCGGGAACACTGACGAGCAGTACTTC. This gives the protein CASRLGNTDEQYF.

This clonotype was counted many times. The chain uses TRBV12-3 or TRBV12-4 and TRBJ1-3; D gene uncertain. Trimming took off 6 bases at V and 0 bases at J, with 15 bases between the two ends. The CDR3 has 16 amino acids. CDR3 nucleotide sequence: TGTGCCAGCAGCTCCCAAGCGAGCCTCTCTGGAAACACCATATATTTT. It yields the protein CASSSQASLSGNTIYF.

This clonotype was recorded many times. Here the CDR3 reads CASSYSSLDGRRYEQYF. Written as DNA, the CDR3 is TGTGCCAGCAGTTACTCCTCCCTCGACGGGAGGAGATACGAGCAGTACTTC. V usage is TRBV6-6 and J usage is TRBJ2-7; 7 positions match TRBD2. The ends lost 0 bases at V and 4 bases at J; junction bases unmatched: 12. CDR3 length equals 17 residues. CDR1 is MNHNY, CDR2 SVGAGI, per germline (reference sequence).

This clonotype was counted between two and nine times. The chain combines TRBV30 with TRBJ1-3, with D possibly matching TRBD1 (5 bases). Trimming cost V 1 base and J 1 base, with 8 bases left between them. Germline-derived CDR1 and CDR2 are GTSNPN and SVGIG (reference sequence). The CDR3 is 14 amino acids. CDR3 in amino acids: CAWSAGMSGNTIYF. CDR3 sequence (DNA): TGTGCCTGGAGTGCAGGGATGTCTGGAAACACCATATATTTT. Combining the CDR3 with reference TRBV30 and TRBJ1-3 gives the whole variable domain SQTIHQWPATLVQPVGSPLSLECTVEGTSNPNLYWYRQAAGRGLQLLFYSVGIGQISSEVPQNLSASRPQDRQFILSSKKLLLSDSGFYLCAWSAGMSGNTIYFGEGSWLTVV.

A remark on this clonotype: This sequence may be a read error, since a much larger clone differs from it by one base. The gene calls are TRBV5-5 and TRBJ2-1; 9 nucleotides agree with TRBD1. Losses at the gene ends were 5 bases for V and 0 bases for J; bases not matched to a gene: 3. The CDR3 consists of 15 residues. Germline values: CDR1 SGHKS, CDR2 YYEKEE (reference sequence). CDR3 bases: TGTGCCAGCAGGCCGGGACAGGGCTCCTACAATGAGCAGTTCTTC. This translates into CASRPGQGSYNEQFF.

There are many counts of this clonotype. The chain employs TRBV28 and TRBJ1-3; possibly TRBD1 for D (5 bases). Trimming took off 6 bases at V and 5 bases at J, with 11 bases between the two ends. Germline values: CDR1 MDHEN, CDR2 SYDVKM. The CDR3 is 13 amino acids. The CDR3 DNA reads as TGTGCCAGCAGCCGGGGCCCTCGAAACACCATATATTTT. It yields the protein CASSRGPRNTIYF. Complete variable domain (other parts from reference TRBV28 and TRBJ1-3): DVKVTQSSRYLVKRTGEKVFLECVQDMDHENMFWYRQDPGLGLRLIYFSYDVKMKEKGDIPEGYSVSREKKERFSLILESASTNQTSMYLCASSRGPRNTIYFGEGSWLTVV.

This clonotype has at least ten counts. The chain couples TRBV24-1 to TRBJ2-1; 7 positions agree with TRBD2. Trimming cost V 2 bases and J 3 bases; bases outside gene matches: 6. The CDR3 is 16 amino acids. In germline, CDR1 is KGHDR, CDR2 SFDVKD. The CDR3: CATSDSGRERYNEQFF. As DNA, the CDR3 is TGTGCCACCAGTGATTCCGGGCGGGAGCGCTACAATGAGCAGTTCTTC.

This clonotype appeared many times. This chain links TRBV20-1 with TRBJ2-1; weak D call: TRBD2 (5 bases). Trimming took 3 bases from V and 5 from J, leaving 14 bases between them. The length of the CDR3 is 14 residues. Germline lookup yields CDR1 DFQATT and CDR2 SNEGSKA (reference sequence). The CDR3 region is CSASEGLENNEQFF. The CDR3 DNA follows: TGCAGTGCTAGTGAAGGACTGGAGAACAATGAGCAGTTCTTC.

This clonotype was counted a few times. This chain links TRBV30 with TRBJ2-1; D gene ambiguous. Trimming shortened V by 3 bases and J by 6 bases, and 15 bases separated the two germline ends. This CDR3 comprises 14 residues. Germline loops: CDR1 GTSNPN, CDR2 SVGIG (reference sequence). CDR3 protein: CAWRTIDLGNEQFF. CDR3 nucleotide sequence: TGTGCCTGGAGGACCATCGACCTAGGCAATGAGCAGTTCTTC.

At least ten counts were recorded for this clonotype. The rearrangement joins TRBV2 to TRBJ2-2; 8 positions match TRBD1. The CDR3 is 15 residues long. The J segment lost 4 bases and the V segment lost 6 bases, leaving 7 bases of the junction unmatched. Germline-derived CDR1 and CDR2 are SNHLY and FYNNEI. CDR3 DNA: TGTGCCAGCAGAGAGACAGGGGCCGGCACCGGGGAGCTGTTTTTT. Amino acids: CASRETGAGTGELFF.

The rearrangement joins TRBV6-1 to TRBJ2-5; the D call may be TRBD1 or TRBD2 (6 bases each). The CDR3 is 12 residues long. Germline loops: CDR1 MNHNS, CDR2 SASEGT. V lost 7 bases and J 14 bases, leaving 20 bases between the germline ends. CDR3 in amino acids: CASKSSGGRNYF. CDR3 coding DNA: TGTGCCAGCAAGTCCAGTGGGGGGCGAAACTACTTC.

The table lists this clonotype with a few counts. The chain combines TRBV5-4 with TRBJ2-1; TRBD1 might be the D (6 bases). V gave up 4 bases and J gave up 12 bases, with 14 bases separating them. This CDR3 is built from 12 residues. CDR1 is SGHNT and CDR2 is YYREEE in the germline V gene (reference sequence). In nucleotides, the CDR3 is TGTGCCAGCAGCGATCAACAGGGAAGGCAGTTCTTC. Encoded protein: CASSDQQGRQFF. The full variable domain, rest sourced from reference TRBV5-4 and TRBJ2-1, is ETGVTQSPTHLIKTRGQQVTLRCSSQSGHNTVSWYQQALGQGPQFIFQYYREEENGRGNFPPRFSGLQFPNYSSELNVNALELDDSALYLCASSDQQGRQFFGPGTRLTVL.

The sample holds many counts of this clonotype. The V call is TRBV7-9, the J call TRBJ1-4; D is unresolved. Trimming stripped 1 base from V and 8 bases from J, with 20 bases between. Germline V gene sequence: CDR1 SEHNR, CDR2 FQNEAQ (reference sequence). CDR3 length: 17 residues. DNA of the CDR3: TGTGCCAGCAGCTTAGTGTCGGCAGGCGGACGACGCGAAAAACTGTTTTTT. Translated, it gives CASSLVSAGGRREKLFF. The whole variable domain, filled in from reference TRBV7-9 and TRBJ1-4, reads DTGVSQNPRHKITKRGQNVTFRCDPISEHNRLYWYRQTLGQGPEFLTYFQNEAQLEKSRLLSDRFSAERPKGSFSTLEIQRTEQGDSAMYLCASSLVSAGGRREKLFFGSGTQLSVL.

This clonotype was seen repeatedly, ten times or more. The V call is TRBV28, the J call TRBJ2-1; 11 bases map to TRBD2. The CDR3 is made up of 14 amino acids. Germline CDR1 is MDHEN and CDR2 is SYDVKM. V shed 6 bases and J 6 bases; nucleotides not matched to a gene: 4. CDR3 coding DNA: TGTGCCAGCAGATTAGCGGGAGGGCCCAATGAGCAGTTCTTC. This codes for CASRLAGGPNEQFF.